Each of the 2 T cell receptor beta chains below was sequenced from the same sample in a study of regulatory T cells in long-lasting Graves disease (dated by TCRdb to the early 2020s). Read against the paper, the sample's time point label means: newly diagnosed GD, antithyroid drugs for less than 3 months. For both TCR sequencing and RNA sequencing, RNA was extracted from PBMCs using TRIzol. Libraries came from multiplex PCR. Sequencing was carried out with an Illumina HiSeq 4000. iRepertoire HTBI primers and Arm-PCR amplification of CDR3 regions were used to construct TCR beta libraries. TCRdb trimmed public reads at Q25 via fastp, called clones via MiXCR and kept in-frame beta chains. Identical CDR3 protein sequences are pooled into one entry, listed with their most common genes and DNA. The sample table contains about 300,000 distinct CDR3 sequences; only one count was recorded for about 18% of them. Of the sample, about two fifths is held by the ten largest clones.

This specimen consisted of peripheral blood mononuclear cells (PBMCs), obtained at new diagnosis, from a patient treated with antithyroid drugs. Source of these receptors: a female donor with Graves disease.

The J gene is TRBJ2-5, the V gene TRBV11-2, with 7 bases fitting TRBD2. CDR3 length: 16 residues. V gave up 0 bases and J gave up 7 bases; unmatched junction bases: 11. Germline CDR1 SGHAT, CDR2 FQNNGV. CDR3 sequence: CASSLEMGGKEGTQYF. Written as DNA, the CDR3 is TGTGCCAGCAGCTTAGAGATGGGAGGGAAGGAGGGGACCCAGTACTTC. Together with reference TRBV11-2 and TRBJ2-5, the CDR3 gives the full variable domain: EAGVAQSPRYKIIEKRQSVAFWCNPISGHATLYWYQQILGQGPKLLIQFQNNGVVDDSQLPKDRFSAERLKGVDSTLKIQPAKLEDSAVYLCASSLEMGGKEGTQYFGPGTRLLVL.

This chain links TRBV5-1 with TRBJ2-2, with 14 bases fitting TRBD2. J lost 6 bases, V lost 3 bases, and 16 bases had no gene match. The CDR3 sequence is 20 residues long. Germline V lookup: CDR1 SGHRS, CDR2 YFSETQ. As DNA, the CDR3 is TGCGCCAGCAGCTACCCTGCCTCTGGACTAGCGGGAGGTTTCCCCGGGGAGCTGTTTTTT. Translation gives CASSYPASGLAGGFPGELFF.